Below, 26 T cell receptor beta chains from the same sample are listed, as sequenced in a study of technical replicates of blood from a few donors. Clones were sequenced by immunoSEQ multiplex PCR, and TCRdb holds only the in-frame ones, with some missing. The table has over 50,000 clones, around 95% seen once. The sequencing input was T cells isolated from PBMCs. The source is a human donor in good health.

The CDR3 is CASSLDRPLANTGELFF. CDR3 bases: TGTGCCAGCAGCTTAGACAGACCTCTCGCGAACACCGGGGAGCTGTTTTTT. The chain carries TRBV7-2 and TRBJ2-2, with D hard to call. V gave up 1 base and J gave up 0 bases, with 12 bases separating them. Germline CDR1 and CDR2: SGHTA and FQGNSA. This CDR3 has 17 amino acids.

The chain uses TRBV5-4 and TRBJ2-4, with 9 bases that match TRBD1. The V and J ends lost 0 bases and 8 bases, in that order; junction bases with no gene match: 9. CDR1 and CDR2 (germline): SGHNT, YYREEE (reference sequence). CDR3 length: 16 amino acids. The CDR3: CASSLEGTGPVDIQYF. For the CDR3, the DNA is TGTGCCAGCAGCTTGGAGGGGACAGGGCCGGTGGACATTCAGTACTTC.

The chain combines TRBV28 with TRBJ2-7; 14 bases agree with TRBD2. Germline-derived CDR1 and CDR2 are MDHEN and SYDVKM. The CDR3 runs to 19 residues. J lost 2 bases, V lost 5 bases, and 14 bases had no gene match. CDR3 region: CASSRGLAGGRGNTYEQYF. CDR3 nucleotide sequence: TGTGCCAGCAGTCGCGGACTAGCGGGGGGCCGGGGGAATACCTACGAGCAGTACTTC.

CDR3 DNA: TGTGCCAGCAGCTTGGGAGGGGCAATGAACACTGAAGCTTTCTTT. This sequence encodes CASSLGGAMNTEAFF. The gene calls are TRBV11-3 and TRBJ1-1; D may be TRBD1 (5 bases). Germline V lookup: CDR1 SGHNT, CDR2 YENEEA. CDR3 length: 15 amino acids. V was clipped by 3 bases and J by 0 bases, with 11 bases between them.

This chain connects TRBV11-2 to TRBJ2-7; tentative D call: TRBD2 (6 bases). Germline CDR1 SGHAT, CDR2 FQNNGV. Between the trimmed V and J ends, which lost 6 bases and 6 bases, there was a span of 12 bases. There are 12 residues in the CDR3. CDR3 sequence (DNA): TGTGCCAGCAGATTTGGAGGGTTCGAGCAGTACTTC. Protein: CASRFGGFEQYF.

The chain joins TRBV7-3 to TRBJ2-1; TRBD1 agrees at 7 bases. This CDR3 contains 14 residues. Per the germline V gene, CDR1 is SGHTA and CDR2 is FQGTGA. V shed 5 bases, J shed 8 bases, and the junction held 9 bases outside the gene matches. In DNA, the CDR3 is TGTGCCAGCAGCCCAACAGGGGTTAGGGATGAGCAGTTCTTC. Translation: CASSPTGVRDEQFF.

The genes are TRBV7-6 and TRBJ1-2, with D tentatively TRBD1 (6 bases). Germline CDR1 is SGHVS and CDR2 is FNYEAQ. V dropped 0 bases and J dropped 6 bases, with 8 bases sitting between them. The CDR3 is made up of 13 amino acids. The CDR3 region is CASSLAGAHGYTF. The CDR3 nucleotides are TGTGCCAGCAGCTTAGCGGGGGCGCATGGCTACACCTTC.

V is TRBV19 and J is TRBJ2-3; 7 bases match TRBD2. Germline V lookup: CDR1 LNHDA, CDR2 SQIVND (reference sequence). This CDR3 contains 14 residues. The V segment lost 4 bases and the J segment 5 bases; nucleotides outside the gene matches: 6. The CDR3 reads CASSSGTKEDTQYF. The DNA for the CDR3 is TGTGCCAGTAGTAGTGGGACTAAGGAAGATACGCAGTATTTT.

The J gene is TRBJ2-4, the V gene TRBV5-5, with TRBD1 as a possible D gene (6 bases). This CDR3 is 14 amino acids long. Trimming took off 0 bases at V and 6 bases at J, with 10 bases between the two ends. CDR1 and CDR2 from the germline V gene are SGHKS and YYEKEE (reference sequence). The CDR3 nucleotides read TGTGCCAGCAGCTTGGATTCAGGGGTAAACATTCAGTACTTC. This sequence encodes CASSLDSGVNIQYF.

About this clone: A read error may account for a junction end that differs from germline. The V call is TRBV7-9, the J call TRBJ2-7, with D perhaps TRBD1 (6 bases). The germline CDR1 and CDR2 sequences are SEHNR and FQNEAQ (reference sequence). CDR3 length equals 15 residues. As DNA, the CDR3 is TGTGCCAGCAGCTTCTCCGGGACACCCTCCTCCGAGCAGTACTTC. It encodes CASSFSGTPSSEQYF.

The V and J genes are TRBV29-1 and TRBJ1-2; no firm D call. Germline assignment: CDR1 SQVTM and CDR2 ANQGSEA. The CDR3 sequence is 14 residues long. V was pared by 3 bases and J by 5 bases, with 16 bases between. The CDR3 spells CSVDTWFRQYGYTF. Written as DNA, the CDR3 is TGCAGCGTTGATACATGGTTTCGTCAGTATGGCTACACCTTC.

For the CDR3, the DNA is TGTGCCACCAGCAGAGTTCGGGCTAGCGGGGTCTACGAGCAGTACTTC. It yields the protein CATSRVRASGVYEQYF. The chain is built from TRBV15 and TRBJ2-7; 9 nucleotides line up with TRBD2. CDR3 length: 16 amino acids. The germline V gene has CDR1 LNHNV and CDR2 YYDKDF (reference sequence). J was trimmed by 3 bases and V by 1 base; bases with no gene match: 7.

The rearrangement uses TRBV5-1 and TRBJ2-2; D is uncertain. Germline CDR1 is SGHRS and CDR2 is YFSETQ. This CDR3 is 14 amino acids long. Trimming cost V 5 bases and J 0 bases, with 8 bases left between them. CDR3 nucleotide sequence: TGCGCCAGCAGAGGAGACGCGAACACCGGGGAGCTGTTTTTT. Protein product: CASRGDANTGELFF. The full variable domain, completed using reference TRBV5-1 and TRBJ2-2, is KAGVTQTPRYLIKTRGQQVTLSCSPISGHRSVSWYQQTPGQGLQFLFEYFSETQRNKGNFPGRFSGRQFSNSRSEMNVSTLELGDSALYLCASRGDANTGELFFGEGSRLTVL.

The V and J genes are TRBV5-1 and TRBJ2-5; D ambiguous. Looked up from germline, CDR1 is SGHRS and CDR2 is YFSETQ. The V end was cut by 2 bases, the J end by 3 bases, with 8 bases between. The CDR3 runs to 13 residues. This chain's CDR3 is CASSLAPEETQYF. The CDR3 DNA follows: TGCGCCAGCAGCTTAGCGCCAGAAGAGACCCAGTACTTC.

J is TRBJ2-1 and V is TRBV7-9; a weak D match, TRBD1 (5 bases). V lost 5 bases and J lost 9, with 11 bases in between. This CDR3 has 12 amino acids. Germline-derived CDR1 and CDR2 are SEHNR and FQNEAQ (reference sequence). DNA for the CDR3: TGTGCCAGCAGCAGGGGATGGAGTGAGCAGTTCTTC. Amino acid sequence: CASSRGWSEQFF.

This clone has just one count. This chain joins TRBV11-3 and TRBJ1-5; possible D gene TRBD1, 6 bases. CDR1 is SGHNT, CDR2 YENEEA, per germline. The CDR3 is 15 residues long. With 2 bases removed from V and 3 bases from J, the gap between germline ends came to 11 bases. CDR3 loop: CASSLNGGVNQPQHF. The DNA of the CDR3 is TGTGCCAGCAGCTTAAATGGGGGCGTCAATCAGCCCCAGCATTTT.

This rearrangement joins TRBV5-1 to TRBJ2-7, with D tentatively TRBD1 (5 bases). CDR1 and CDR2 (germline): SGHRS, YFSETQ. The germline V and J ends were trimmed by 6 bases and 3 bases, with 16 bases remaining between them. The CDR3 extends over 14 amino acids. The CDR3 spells CASKDQGVVYEQYF. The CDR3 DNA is TGCGCCAGCAAGGATCAGGGTGTAGTCTACGAGCAGTACTTC.

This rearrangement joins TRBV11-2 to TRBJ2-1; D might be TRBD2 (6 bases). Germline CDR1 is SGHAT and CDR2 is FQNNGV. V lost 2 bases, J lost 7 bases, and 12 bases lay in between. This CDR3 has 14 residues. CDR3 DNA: TGTGCCAGCAGCTTACTAACGGGAGCTAATGAGCAGTTCTTC. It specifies CASSLLTGANEQFF.

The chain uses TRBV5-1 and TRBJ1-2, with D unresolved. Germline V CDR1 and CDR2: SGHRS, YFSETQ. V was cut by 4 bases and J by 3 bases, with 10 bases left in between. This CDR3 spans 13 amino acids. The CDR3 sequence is CASSETLDYGYTF. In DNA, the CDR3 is TGCGCCAGCAGCGAGACACTAGACTATGGCTACACCTTC. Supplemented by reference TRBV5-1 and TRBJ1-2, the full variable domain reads KAGVTQTPRYLIKTRGQQVTLSCSPISGHRSVSWYQQTPGQGLQFLFEYFSETQRNKGNFPGRFSGRQFSNSRSEMNVSTLELGDSALYLCASSETLDYGYTFGSGTRLTVV.

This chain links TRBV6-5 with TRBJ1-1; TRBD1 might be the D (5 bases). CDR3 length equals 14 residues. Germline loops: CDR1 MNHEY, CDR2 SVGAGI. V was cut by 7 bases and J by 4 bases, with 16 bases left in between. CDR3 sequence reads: CASTNGGPTTEAFF. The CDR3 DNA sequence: TGTGCCAGCACCAACGGGGGTCCAACCACTGAAGCTTTCTTT.

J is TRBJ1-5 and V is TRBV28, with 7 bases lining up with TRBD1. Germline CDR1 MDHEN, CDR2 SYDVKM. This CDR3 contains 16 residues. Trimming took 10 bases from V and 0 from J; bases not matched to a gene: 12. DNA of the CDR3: TGTGCCACAATCTATGGGACAGCTTATAGCAATCAGCCCCAGCATTTT. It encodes CATIYGTAYSNQPQHF.

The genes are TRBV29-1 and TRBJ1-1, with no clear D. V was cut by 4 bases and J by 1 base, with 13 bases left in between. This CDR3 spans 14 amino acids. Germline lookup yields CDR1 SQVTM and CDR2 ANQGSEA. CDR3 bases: TGCAGCGTTGTTAATCACGGGAAGAACACTGAAGCTTTCTTT. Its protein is CSVVNHGKNTEAFF.

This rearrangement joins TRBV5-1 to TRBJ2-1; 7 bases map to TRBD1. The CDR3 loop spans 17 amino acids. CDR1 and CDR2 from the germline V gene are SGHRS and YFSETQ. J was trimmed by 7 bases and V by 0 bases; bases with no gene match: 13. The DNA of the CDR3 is TGCGCCAGCAGCTTGGACAGGAGGACAGGCTTATGGAATGAGCAGTTCTTC. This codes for CASSLDRRTGLWNEQFF.

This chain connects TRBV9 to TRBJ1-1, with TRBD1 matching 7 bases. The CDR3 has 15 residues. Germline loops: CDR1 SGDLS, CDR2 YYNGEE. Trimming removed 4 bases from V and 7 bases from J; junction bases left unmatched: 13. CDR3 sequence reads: CASSPLGQGGFEAFF. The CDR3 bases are TGTGCCAGCAGCCCGCTCGGGCAGGGGGGATTTGAAGCTTTCTTT.

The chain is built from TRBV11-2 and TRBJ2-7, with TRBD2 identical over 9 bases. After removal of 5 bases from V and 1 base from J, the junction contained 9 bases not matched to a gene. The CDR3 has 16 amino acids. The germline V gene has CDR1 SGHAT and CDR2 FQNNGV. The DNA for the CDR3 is TGTGCCAGCAGCCCGACTCTAGCGGGACTTTCCTACGAGCAGTACTTC. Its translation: CASSPTLAGLSYEQYF.

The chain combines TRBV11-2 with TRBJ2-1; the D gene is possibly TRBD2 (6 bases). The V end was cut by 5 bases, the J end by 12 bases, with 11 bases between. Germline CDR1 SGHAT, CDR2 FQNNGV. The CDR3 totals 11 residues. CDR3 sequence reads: CASSELAGQFF. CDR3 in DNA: TGTGCCAGCAGCGAACTAGCTGGGCAGTTCTTC. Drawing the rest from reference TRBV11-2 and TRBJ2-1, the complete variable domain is EAGVAQSPRYKIIEKRQSVAFWCNPISGHATLYWYQQILGQGPKLLIQFQNNGVVDDSQLPKDRFSAERLKGVDSTLKIQPAKLEDSAVYLCASSELAGQFFGPGTRLTVL.